This entry features one TCR beta chain sequence. Per the original data handling: Researchers report that nucleated cell counts were estimated from reference gene primer amplification. TCRdb's table, derived via immunoSEQ multiplex PCR, lists solely in-frame clones and lacks some. That table gives V, J and clone size, and the DNA gave D and trimming. The sample lists 80,000 or so clones, about four fifths seen once, with 44% in the top ten. V lost 3 bases to trimming and J lost 2 bases; unmatched junction nucleotides: 7. CDR1 and CDR2 from the germline V gene are SGHNT and YYREEE (reference sequence). CDR3 size: 15 residues. These data belong to a study of blood T cell repertoires in COVID-19. As for the study in general: The study drew acute and convalescent COVID-19 samples from the United States, Italy and Spain. T cells, B-cell-depleted T cells, or PBMCs provided the cDNA or gDNA that served as material.

V is TRBV5-4 and J is TRBJ2-7; 8 bases are a match to TRBD1. The clonotype was recovered from an elderly man with acute or convalescent COVID-19. Sequencing used peripheral blood. CDR3 sequence reads: CASSSGQDLPYEQYF. DNA for the CDR3: TGTGCCAGCAGCTCGGGACAGGACCTACCCTACGAGCAGTACTTC.